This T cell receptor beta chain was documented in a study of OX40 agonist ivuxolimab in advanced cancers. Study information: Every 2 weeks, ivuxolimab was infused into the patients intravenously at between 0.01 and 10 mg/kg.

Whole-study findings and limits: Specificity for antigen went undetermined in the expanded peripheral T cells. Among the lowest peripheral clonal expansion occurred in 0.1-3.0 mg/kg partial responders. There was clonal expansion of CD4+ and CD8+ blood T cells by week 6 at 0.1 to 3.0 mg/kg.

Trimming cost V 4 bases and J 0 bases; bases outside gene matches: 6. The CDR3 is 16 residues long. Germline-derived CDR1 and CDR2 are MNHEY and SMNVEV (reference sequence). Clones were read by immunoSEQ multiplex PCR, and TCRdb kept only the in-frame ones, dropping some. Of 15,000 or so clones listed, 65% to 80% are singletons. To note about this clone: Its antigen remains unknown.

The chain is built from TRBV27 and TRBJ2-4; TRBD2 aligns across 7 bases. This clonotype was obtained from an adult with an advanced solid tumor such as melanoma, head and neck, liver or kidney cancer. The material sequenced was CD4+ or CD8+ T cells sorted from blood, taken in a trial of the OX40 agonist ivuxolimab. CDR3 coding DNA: TGTGCCAGCAGTTCCCGGGAGGCGATAGCCAAAAACATTCAGTACTTC. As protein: CASSSREAIAKNIQYF.